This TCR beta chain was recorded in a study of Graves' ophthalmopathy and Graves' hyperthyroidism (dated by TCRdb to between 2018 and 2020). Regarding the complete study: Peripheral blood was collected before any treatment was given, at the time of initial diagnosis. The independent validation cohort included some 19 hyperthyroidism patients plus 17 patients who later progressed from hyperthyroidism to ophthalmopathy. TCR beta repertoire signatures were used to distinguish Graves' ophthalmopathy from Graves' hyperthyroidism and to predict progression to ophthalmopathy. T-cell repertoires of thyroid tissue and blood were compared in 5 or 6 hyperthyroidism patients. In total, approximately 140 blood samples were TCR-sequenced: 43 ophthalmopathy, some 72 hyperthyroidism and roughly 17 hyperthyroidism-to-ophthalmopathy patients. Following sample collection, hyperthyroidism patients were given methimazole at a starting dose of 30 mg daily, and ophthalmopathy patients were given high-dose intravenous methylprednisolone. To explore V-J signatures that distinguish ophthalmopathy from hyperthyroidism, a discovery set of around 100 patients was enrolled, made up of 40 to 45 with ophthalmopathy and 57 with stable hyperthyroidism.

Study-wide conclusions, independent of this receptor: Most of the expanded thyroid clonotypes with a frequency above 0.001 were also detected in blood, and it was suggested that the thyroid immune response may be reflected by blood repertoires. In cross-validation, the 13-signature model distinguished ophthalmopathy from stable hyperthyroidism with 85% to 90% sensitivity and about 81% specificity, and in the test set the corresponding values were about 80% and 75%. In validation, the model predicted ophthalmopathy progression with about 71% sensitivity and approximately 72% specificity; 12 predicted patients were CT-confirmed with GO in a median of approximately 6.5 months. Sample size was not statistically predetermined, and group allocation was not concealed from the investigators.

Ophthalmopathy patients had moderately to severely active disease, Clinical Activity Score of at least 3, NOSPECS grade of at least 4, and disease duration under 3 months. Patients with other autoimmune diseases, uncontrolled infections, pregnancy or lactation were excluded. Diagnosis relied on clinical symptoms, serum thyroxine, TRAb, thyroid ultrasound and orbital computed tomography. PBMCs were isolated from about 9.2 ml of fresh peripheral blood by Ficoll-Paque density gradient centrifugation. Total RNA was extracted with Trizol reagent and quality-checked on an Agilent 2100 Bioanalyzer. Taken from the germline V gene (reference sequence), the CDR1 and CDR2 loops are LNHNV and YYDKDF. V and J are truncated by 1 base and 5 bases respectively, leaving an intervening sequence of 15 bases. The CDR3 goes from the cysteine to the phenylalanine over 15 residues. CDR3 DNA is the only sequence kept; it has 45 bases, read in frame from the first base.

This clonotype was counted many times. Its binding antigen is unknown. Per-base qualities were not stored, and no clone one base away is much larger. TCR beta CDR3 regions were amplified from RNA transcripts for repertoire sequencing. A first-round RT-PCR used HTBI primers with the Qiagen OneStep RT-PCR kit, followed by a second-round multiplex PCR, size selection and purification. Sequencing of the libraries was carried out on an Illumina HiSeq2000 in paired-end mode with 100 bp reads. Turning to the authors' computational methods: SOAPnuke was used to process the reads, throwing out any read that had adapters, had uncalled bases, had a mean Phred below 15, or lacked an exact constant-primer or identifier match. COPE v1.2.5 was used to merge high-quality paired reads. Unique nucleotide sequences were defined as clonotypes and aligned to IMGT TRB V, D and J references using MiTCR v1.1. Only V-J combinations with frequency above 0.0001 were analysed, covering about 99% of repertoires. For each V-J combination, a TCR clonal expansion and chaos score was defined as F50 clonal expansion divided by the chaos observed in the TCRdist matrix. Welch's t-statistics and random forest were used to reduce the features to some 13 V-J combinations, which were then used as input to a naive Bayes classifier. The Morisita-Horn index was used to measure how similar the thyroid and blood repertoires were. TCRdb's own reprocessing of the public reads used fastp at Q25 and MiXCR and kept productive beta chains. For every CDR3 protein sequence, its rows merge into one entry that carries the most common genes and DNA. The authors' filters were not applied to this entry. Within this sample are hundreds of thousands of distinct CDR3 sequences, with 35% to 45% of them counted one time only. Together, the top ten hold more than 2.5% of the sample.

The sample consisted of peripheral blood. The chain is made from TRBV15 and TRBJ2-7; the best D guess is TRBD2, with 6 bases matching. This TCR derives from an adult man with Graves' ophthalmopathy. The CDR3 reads CATSRVFLRGDEQYF. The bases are TGTGCCACCAGCAGAGTTTTCTTGCGGGGCGACGAGCAGTACTTC.